Each of the 3 T cell receptor beta chains below was sequenced from the same sample in a study of OX40 agonist ivuxolimab in advanced cancers. Profiled with immunoSEQ multiplex PCR; TCRdb holds only in-frame clones, not every one. There are about 84,000 clones in the sample; about 80% occur only once, and around 2.9% lies in the top ten. The sample in question was CD4+ or CD8+ T cells sorted from blood, obtained in a trial of the OX40 agonist ivuxolimab. These receptors all come from an adult with an advanced solid tumor such as melanoma, head and neck, liver or kidney cancer.

This chain connects TRBV18 to TRBJ2-1; 8 bases fit TRBD2. This CDR3 region has 15 residues. Germline CDR1 KGHSH, CDR2 LQKENI. V was pared by 0 bases and J by 8 bases, with 6 bases of the junction left unmatched. For the CDR3, the DNA is TGTGCCAGCTCACCACCCGGGACTAGTATCTATGAGCAGTTCTTC. Its translation: CASSPPGTSIYEQFF.

This clone was counted a few times. This rearrangement joins TRBV28 to TRBJ2-7; 11 bases are shared with TRBD1. Germline CDR1 and CDR2: MDHEN and SYDVKM. With 6 bases clipped from V and 11 bases from J, the junction kept 3 bases outside the gene matches. The length of the CDR3 is 11 residues. CDR3 DNA sequence: TGTGCCAGCAGCTGGACAGGGGGCAAGTACTTC. Translated: CASSWTGGKYF.

The chain recombines TRBV28 with TRBJ2-1; 7 bases agree with TRBD2. V gave up 4 bases and J gave up 6 bases; unmatched junction bases: 6. Per germline, CDR1 MDHEN and CDR2 SYDVKM. The CDR3 has 14 residues. Written as DNA, the CDR3 is TGTGCCAGCAGTTGGGGAGGGACTATCAATGAGCAGTTCTTC. Translated: CASSWGGTINEQFF.